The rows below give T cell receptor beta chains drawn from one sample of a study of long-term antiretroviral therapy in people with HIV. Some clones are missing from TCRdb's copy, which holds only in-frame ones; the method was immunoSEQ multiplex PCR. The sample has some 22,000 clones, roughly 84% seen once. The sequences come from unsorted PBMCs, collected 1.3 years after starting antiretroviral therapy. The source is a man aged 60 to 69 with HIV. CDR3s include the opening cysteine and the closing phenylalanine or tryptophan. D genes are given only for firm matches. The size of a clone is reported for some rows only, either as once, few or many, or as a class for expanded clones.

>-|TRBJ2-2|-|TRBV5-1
CASSLGPSDTGELFF
TGCGCCAGCAGCTTGGGACCGTCGGACACCGGGGAGCTGTTTTTT
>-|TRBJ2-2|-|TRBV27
CASSLLGVSDTGELFF
TGTGCCAGCAGTTTATTAGGGGTTTCCGACACCGGGGAGCTGTTTTTT
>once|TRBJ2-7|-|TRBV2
CASRPNRVAYEQYF
TGTGCCAGCAGACCAAACAGGGTGGCCTACGAGCAGTACTTC
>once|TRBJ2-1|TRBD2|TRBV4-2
CASSPGLAGIGSYNEQFF
TGTGCCAGCAGCCCGGGACTAGCGGGAATCGGGTCCTACAATGAGCAGTTCTTC
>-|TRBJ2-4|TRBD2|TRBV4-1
CASSQDRLAGLYAKNIQYF
TGCGCCAGCAGCCAAGATAGACTAGCGGGATTATATGCCAAAAACATTCAGTACTTC
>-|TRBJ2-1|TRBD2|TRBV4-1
CASSTSADNEQFF
TGCGCCAGCAGCACTAGCGCGGACAATGAGCAGTTCTTC
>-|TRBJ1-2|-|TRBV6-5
CASSYGLRANYGYTF
TGTGCCAGCAGTTACGGGCTGCGAGCTAACTATGGCTACACCTTC
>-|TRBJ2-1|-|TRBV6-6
CASSLQGLGDNEQFF
TGTGCCAGCAGTTTACAGGGACTGGGCGACAATGAGCAGTTCTTC
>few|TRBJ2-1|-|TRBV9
CASSGGGLYNEQFF
TGTGCCAGCAGCGGAGGGGGACTCTACAATGAGCAGTTCTTC
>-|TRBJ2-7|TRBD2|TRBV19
CASSITSGYSEQYF
TGTGCCAGTAGTATAACTAGCGGGTACTCCGAGCAGTACTTC
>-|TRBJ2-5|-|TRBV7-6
CASSSYGRETQYF
TGTGCCAGCAGCTCTTACGGTCGGGAGACCCAGTACTTC
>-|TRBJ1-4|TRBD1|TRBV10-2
CASSDYRGRGLSNEKLFF
TGCGCCAGCAGTGATTACAGGGGGCGCGGTTTATCTAATGAAAAACTGTTTTTT
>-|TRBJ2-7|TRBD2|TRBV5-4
CASSLGGRLGYEQYF
TGTGCCAGCAGCTTGGGCGGGAGATTGGGATACGAGCAGTACTTC
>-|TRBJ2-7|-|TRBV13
CASSLGALHVPYEQYF
TGTGCCAGCAGCCTAGGCGCCCTCCATGTCCCCTACGAGCAGTACTTC
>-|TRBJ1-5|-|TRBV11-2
CASSPLQGQPQHF
TGTGCCAGCAGCCCTCTACAAGGTCAGCCCCAGCATTTT
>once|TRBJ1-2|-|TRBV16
CASSRSGRGYGYTF
TGTGCCAGCAGCCGATCCGGACGAGGCTATGGCTACACCTTC
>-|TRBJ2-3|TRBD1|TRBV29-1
CSVLRQGKDTQYF
TGCAGCGTCTTAAGACAGGGCAAAGATACGCAGTATTTT
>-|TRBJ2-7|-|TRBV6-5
CASSYTTGIYEQYF
TGTGCCAGCAGTTATACAACAGGGATCTACGAGCAGTACTTC
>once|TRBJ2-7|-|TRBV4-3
CASSQALVGEEYVALSEQYF
TGCGCCAGCAGCCAAGCTCTGGTGGGGGAAGAATACGTCGCCCTTTCCGAGCAGTACTTC
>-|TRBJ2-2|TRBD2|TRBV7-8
CASSTGTNPGELFF
TGTGCCAGCAGCACTGGGACTAACCCCGGGGAGCTGTTTTTT
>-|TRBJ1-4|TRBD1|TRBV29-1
CSVGQVDNEKLFF
TGCAGCGTGGGACAGGTGGATAATGAAAAACTGTTTTTT
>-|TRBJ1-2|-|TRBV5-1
CASSPVDYGYTF
TGCGCCAGCAGCCCCGTCGACTATGGCTACACCTTC
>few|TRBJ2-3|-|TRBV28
CASISIGSVDTQYF
TGTGCCAGCATCTCTATTGGGTCGGTAGATACGCAGTATTTT
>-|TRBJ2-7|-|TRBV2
CASSGTAYEQYF
TGTGCCAGCTCCGGGACCGCCTACGAGCAGTACTTC
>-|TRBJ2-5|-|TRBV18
CASSPPGRTQETQYF
TGTGCCAGCTCACCACCGGGACGGACACAAGAGACCCAGTACTTC
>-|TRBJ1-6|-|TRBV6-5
CASSLLNSPLHF
TGTGCCAGCAGTCTACTCAATTCACCCCTCCACTTT